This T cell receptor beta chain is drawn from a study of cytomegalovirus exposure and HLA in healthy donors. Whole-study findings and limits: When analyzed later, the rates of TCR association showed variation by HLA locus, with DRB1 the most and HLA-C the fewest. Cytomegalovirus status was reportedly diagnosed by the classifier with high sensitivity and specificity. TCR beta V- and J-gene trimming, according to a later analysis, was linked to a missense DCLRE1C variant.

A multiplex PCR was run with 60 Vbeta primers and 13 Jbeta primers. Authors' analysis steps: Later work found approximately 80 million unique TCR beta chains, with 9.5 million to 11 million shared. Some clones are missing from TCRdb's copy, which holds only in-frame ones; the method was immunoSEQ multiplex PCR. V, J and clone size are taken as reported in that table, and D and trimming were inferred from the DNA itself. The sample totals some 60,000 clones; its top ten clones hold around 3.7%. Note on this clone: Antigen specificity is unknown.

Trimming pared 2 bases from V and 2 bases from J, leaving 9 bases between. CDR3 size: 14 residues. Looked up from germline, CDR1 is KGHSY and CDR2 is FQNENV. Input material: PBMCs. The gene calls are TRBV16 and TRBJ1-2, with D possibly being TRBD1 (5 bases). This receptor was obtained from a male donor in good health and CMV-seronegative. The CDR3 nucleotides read TGTGCCAGCAGCCAAGAAACAGGAAACTATGGCTACACCTTC. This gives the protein CASSQETGNYGYTF.